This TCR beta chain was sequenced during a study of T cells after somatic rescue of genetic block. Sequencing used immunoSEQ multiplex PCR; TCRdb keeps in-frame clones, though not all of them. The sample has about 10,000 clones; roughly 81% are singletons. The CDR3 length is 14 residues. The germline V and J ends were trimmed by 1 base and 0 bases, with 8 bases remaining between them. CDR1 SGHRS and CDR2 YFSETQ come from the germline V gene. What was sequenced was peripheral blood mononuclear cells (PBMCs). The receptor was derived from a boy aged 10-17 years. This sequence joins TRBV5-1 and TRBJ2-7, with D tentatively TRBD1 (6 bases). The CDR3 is CASSLRDISYEQYF. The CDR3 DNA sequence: TGCGCCAGCAGCTTGAGGGACATCTCCTACGAGCAGTACTTC.